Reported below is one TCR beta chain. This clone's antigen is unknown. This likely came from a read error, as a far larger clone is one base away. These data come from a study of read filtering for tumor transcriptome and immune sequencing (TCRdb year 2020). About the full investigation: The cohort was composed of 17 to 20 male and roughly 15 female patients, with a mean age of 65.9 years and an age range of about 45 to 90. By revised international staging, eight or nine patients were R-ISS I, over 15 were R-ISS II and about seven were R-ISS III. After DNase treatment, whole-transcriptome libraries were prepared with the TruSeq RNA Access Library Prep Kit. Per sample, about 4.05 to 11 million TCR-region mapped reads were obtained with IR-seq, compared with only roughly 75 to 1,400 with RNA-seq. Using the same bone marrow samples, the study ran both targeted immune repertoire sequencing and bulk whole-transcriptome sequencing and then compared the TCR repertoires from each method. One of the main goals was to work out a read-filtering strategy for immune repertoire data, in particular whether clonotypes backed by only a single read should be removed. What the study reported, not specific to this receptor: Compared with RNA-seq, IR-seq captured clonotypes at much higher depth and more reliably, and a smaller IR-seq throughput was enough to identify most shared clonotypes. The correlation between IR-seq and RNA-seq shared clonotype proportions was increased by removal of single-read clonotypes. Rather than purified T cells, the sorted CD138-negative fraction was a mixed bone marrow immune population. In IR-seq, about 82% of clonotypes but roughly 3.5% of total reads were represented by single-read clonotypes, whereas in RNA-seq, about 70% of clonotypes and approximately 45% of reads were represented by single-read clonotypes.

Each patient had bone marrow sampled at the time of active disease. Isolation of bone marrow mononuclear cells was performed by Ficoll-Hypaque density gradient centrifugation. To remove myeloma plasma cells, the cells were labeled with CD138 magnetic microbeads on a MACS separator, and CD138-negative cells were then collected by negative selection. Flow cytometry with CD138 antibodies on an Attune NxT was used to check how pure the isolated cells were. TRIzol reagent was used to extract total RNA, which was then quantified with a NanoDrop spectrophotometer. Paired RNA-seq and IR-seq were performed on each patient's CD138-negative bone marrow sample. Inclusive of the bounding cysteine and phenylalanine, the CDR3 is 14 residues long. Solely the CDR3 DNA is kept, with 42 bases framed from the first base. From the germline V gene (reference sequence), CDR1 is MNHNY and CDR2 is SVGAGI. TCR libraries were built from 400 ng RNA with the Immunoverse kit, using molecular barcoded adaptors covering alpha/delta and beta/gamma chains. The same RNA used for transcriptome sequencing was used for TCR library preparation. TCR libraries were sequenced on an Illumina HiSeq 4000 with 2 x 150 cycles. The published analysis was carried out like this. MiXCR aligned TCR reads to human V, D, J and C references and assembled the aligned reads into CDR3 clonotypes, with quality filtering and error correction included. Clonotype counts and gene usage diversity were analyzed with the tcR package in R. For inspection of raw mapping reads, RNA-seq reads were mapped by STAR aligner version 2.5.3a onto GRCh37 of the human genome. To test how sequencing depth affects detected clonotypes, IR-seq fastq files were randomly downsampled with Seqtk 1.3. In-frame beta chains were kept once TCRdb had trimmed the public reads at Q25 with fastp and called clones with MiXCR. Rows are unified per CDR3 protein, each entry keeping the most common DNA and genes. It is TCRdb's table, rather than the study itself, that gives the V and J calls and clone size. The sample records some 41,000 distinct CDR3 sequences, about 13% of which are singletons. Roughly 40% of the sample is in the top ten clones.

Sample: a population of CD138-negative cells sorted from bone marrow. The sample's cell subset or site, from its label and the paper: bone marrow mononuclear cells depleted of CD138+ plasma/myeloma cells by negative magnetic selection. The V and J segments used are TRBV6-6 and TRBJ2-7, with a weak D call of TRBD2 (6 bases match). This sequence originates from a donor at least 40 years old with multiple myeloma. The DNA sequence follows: TGTGCCAGCAGTACGGGAGAAGCTACCTACGAGCAGAACTTC. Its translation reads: CASSTGEATYEQNF.